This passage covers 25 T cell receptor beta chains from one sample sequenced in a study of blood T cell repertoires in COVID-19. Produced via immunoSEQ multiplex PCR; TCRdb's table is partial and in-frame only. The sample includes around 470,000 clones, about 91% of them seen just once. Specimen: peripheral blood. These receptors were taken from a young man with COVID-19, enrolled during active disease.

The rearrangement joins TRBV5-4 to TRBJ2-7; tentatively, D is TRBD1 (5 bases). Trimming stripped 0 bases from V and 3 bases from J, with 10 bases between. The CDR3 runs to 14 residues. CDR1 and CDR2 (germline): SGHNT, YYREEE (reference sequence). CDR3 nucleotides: TGTGCCAGCAGCTTGGGGACACTTAACTACGAGCAGTACTTC. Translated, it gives CASSLGTLNYEQYF.

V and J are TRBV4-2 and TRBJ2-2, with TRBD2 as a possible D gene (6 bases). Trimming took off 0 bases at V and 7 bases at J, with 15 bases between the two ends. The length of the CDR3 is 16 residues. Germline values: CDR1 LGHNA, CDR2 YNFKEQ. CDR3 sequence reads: CASSQDQGSTSGELFF. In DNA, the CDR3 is TGTGCCAGCAGCCAAGATCAGGGATCGACTAGCGGGGAGCTGTTTTTT.

The CDR3 region has the DNA TGTGCCAGCAGTGAACCGCTACTTAGACAGAGCGGGGTCTCCTACAATGAGCAGTTCTTC. This codes for CASSEPLLRQSGVSYNEQFF. The chain combines TRBV6-1 with TRBJ2-1; 7 nucleotides agree with TRBD2. The CDR3 has 20 amino acids. V shed 2 bases, J shed 0 bases, and the junction held 16 bases outside the gene matches. Germline CDR1 is MNHNS and CDR2 is SASEGT.

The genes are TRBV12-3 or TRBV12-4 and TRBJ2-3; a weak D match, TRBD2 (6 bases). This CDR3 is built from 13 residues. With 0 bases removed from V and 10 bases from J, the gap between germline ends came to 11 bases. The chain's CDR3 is CASSLATGEAQYF. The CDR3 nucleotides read TGTGCCAGCAGTTTAGCGACGGGAGAGGCGCAGTATTTT.

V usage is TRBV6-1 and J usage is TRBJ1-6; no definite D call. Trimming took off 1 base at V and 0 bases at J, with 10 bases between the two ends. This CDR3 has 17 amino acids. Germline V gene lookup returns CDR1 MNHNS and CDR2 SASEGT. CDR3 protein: CASSEVDTPSYNSPLHF. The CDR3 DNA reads TGTGCCAGCAGTGAAGTTGACACACCCTCCTATAATTCACCCCTCCACTTT.

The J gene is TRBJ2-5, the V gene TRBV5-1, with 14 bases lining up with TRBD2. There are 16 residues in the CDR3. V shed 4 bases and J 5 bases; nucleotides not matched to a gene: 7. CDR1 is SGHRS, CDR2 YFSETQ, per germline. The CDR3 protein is CASSVGLAGDLETQYF. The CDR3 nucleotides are TGCGCCAGCAGCGTGGGACTAGCGGGAGACCTGGAGACCCAGTACTTC. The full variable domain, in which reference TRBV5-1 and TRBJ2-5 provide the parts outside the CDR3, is KAGVTQTPRYLIKTRGQQVTLSCSPISGHRSVSWYQQTPGQGLQFLFEYFSETQRNKGNFPGRFSGRQFSNSRSEMNVSTLELGDSALYLCASSVGLAGDLETQYFGPGTRLLVL.

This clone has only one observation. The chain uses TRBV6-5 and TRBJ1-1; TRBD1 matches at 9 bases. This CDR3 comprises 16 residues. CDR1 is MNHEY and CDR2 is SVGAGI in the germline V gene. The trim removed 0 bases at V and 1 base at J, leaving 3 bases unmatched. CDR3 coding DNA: TGTGCCAGCAGTTACTCGACAGGGGGATGGAACACTGAAGCTTTCTTT. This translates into CASSYSTGGWNTEAFF.

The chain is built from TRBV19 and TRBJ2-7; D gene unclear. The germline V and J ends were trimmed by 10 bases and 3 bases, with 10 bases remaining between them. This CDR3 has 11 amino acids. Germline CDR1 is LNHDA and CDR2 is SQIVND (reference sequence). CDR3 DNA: TGTGCCACATCCTCGGGCTACGAGCAGTACTTC. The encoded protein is CATSSGYEQYF.

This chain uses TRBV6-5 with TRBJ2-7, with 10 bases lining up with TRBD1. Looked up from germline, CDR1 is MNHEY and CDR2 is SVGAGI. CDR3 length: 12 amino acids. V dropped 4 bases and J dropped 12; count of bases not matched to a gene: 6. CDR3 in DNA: TGTGCCAGCAGTTCACTACGGGACAGGGGGTACTTC. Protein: CASSSLRDRGYF.

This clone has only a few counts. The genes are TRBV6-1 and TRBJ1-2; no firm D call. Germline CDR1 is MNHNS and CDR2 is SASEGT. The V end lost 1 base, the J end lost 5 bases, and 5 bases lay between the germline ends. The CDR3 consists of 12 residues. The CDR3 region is CASSEGPYGYTF. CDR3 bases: TGTGCCAGCAGTGAAGGGCCTTATGGCTACACCTTC.

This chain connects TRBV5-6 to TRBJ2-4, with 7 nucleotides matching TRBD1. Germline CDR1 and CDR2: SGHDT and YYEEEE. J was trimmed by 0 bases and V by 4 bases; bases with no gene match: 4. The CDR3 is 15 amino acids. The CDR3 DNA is TGTGCCAGCAGCCACGGACAGGTAGCCAAAAACATTCAGTACTTC. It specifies CASSHGQVAKNIQYF. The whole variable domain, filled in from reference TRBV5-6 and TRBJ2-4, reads DAGVTQSPTHLIKTRGQQVTLRCSPKSGHDTVSWYQQALGQGPQFIFQYYEEEERQRGNFPDRFSGHQFPNYSSELNVNALLLGDSALYLCASSHGQVAKNIQYFGAGTRLSVL.

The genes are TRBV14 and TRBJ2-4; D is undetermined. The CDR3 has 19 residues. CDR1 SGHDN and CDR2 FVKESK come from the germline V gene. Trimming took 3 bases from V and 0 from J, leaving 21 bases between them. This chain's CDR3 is CASSQSTTRVNLAKNIQYF. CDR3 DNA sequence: TGTGCCAGCAGCCAGTCGACAACGCGCGTAAATCTAGCCAAAAACATTCAGTACTTC.

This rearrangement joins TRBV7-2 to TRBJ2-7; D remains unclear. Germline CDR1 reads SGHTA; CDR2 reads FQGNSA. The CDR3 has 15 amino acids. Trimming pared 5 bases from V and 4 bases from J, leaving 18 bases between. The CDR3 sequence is CASSPSPGSMYEQYF. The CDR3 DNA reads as TGTGCCAGCAGCCCCAGCCCGGGTTCGATGTACGAGCAGTACTTC.

The CDR3 reads CASSLGQFNTEAFF. The CDR3 DNA reads as TGTGCCAGCAGCTTAGGTCAGTTCAACACTGAAGCTTTCTTT. The chain links TRBV11-3 to TRBJ1-1; D remains unclear. The CDR3 has 14 residues. Germline CDR1 reads SGHNT; CDR2 reads YENEEA. V was clipped by 1 base and J by 2 bases, with 8 bases between them.

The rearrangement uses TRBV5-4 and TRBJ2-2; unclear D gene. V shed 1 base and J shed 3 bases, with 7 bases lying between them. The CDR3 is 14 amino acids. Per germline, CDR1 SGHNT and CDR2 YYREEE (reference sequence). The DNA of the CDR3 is TGTGCCAGCAGCTTGCTCCCCCACACCGGGGAGCTGTTTTTT. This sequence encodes CASSLLPHTGELFF.

CDR3 coding DNA: TGTGCCAGCAGTTTCTACGGGGGGCCAAACAATGAGCAGTTCTTC. Amino acids: CASSFYGGPNNEQFF. The chain employs TRBV27 and TRBJ2-1; D is perhaps TRBD2 (7 bases). This CDR3 contains 15 residues. Germline CDR1 and CDR2: MNHEY and SMNVEV (reference sequence). V was trimmed by 3 bases and J by 5 bases, leaving 14 bases between them.

The CDR3 DNA follows: TGTGCCAGCAGTGAGGGCAGGGGAGACTATGGCTACACCTTC. Protein sequence: CASSEGRGDYGYTF. The rearrangement uses TRBV2 and TRBJ1-2, with D perhaps matching TRBD1 (6 bases). The CDR3 is 14 residues long. Germline assignment: CDR1 SNHLY and CDR2 FYNNEI. Trimming cost V 3 bases and J 3 bases, with 11 bases left between them.

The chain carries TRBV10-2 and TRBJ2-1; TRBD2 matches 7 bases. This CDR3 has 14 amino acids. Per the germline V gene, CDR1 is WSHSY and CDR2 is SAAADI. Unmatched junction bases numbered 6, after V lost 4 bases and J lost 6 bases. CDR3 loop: CASSVAGDTNEQFF. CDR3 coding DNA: TGCGCCAGCAGTGTCGCGGGGGATACCAATGAGCAGTTCTTC.

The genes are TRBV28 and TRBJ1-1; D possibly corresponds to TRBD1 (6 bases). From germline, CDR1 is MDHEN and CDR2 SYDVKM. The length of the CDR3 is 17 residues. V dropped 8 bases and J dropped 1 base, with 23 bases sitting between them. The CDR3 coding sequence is TGTGCCAGCGGAACCACAGGGTCCCGCTTTCCGAACACTGAAGCTTTCTTT. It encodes CASGTTGSRFPNTEAFF.

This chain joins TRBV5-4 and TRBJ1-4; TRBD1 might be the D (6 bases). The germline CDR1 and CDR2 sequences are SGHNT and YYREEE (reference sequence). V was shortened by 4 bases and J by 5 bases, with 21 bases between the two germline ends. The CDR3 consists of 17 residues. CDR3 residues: CASSPDTRTAKNEKLFF. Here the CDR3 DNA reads TGTGCCAGCAGCCCGGACACCAGGACAGCCAAGAATGAAAAACTGTTTTTT.

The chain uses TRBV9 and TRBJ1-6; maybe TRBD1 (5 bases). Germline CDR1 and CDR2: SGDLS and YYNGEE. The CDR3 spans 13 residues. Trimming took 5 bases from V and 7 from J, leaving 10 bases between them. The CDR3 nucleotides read TGTGCCAGCAGGCGCGGGGACAATTCACCCCTCCACTTT. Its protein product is CASRRGDNSPLHF.

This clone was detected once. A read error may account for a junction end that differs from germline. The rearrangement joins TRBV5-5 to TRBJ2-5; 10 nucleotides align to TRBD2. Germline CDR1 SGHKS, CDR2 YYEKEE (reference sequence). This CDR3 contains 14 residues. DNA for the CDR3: TGTGCCAGCAGCTTGGAAGTGGGTAGCGGGAGGCCGGACTTC. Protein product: CASSLEVGSGRPDF. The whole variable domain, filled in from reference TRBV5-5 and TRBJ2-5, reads DAGVTQSPTHLIKTRGQQVTLRCSPISGHKSVSWYQQVLGQGPQFIFQYYEKEERGRGNFPDRFSARQFPNYSSELNVNALLLGDSALYLCASSLEVGSGRPDFGPGTRLLVL.

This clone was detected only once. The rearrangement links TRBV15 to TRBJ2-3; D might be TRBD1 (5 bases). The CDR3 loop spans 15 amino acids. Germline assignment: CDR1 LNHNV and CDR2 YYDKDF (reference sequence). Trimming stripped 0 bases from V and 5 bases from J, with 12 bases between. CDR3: CATSREQAGVDTQYF. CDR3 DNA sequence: TGTGCCACCAGCAGAGAACAGGCAGGTGTAGATACGCAGTATTTT.

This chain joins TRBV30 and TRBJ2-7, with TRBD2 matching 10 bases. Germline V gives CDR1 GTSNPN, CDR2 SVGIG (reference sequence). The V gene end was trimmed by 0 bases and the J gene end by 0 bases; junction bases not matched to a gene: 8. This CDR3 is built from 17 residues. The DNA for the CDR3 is TGTGCCTGGAGTGTACCGGGACTAGCGATAAGCTCCTACGAGCAGTACTTC. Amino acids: CAWSVPGLAISSYEQYF. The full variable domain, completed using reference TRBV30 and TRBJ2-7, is SQTIHQWPATLVQPVGSPLSLECTVEGTSNPNLYWYRQAAGRGLQLLFYSVGIGQISSEVPQNLSASRPQDRQFILSSKKLLLSDSGFYLCAWSVPGLAISSYEQYFGPGTRLTVT.

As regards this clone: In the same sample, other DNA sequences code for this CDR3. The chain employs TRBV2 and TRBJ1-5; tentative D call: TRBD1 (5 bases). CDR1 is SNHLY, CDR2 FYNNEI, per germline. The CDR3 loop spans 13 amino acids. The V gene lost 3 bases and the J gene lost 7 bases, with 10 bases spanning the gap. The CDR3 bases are TGTGCCAGCAGTGATCGGGGGAACCAGCCCCAGCATTTT. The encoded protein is CASSDRGNQPQHF.